The next 8 T cell receptor beta chains were all read from a single sample in a study of blood T cell repertoires in COVID-19. Profiled with immunoSEQ multiplex PCR; TCRdb holds only in-frame clones, not every one. Of some 430,000 clones in the sample, 80% to 95% were seen once. Sequenced material: PBMCs or T cells enriched from blood (not recorded which). These TCRs come from a man aged 18 to 35 who had recovered from COVID-19.

V gene TRBV25-1 combines with J gene TRBJ2-3; D may be TRBD1 (6 bases). V shed 3 bases and J shed 3 bases, with 13 bases lying between them. The CDR3 contains 15 residues. CDR1 is MGHDK and CDR2 is SYGVNS in the germline V gene. CDR3 sequence: CASSDGAQGTDTQYF. As DNA, the CDR3 is TGTGCCAGCAGTGACGGGGCCCAGGGGACAGATACGCAGTATTTT.

V gene TRBV29-1 combines with J gene TRBJ2-5; 9 bases fit TRBD1. This CDR3 spans 15 amino acids. Germline CDR1 reads SQVTM; CDR2 reads ANQGSEA. Trimming took 3 bases from V and 0 from J; bases not matched to a gene: 5. CDR3 DNA: TGCAGCGTTGATCCCGGGACAGGGTACCAAGAGACCCAGTACTTC. Protein: CSVDPGTGYQETQYF.

J is TRBJ2-3 and V is TRBV14; 7 nucleotides line up with TRBD2. Per germline, CDR1 SGHDN and CDR2 FVKESK. The trim removed 1 base at V and 11 bases at J, leaving 6 bases unmatched. The CDR3 has 13 residues. CDR3 in DNA: TGTGCCAGCAGCCAAGTAGTGACGGGAGGGCAGTATTTT. Amino acid sequence: CASSQVVTGGQYF. The variable domain in full, with the rest retrieved from reference TRBV14 and TRBJ2-3, is EAGVTQFPSHSVIEKGQTVTLRCDPISGHDNLYWYRRVMGKEIKFLLHFVKESKQDESGMPNNRFLAERTGGTYSTLKVQPAELEDSGVYFCASSQVVTGGQYFGPGTRLTVL.

The CDR3, as DNA: TGTGCCAGCAGCCCCCACGGACGAACAGGTCAAAAGAACACTGAAGCTTTCTTT. It translates to CASSPHGRTGQKNTEAFF. This rearrangement joins TRBV9 to TRBJ1-1; D possibly corresponds to TRBD1 (5 bases). From germline, CDR1 is SGDLS and CDR2 YYNGEE. V was clipped by 4 bases and J by 1 base, with 23 bases between them. This CDR3 has 18 residues.

This clone was counted a single time. This chain links TRBV5-1 with TRBJ1-1, with D possibly TRBD1 on 5 matching bases. The CDR3 length is 13 residues. Trimming took 4 bases from V and 1 from J, leaving 8 bases between them. From germline, CDR1 is SGHRS and CDR2 YFSETQ. CDR3 in amino acids: CASSGGENTEAFF. The DNA of the CDR3 is TGCGCCAGCAGCGGGGGGGAGAACACTGAAGCTTTCTTT.

The chain carries TRBV29-1 and TRBJ2-5; 10 nucleotides align to TRBD2. Trimming removed 5 bases from V and 4 bases from J; junction bases left unmatched: 10. From germline, CDR1 is SQVTM and CDR2 ANQGSEA. The CDR3 has 15 residues. The CDR3 loop is CSVNSGGFGIETQYF. CDR3 bases: TGCAGCGTTAATAGCGGGGGGTTCGGGATAGAGACCCAGTACTTC.

This chain uses TRBV27 with TRBJ1-1, with unresolved D. This CDR3 region has 18 residues. Germline CDR1 and CDR2: MNHEY and SMNVEV (reference sequence). Trimming stripped 2 bases from V and 0 bases from J, with 19 bases between. CDR3 DNA: TGTGCCAGCAGTTTAGGCCGGGAGACGGCCCGGATGAACACTGAAGCTTTCTTT. This gives the protein CASSLGRETARMNTEAFF.

V is TRBV3-1 (or the pseudogene TRBV3-2) and J is TRBJ1-2; 7 bases are a match to TRBD1. J was trimmed by 8 bases and V by 1 base; bases with no gene match: 7. The length of the CDR3 is 14 residues. CDR1 LGHDT and CDR2 YNNKEL come from the germline V gene (reference sequence). CDR3 protein: CASSQGIQGGGYTF. The DNA for the CDR3 is TGTGCCAGCAGCCAAGGCATCCAGGGGGGCGGCTACACCTTC.